This passage covers 11 T cell receptor beta chains from one sample sequenced in a study of Graves' ophthalmopathy and Graves' hyperthyroidism. Scientists amplified the TCR beta CDR3 regions from RNA transcripts. HTBI-primed first-round RT-PCR preceded second-round multiplex PCR. From the multiplex PCR reads, TCRdb called clonotypes with MiXCR, one entry per CDR3 protein. The sample shows 600,000 to 950,000 distinct CDR3 sequences, around 40% of them seen only once. The sample taken for sequencing was peripheral blood. These receptors were collected from an adult man with Graves' ophthalmopathy.

The chain joins TRBV25-1 to TRBJ1-2; D is ambiguous. Germline loops: CDR1 MGHDK, CDR2 SYGVNS. The CDR3 sequence is 14 residues long. The CDR3 sequence is CARDSIAGNYGYTF. In DNA, the CDR3 is TGTGCTAGAGATAGTATCGCCGGTAACTATGGCTACACCTTC.

The table lists this clonotype with a count of one. V usage is TRBV7-9 and J usage is TRBJ1-5; D unresolved. CDR1 is SEHNR, CDR2 FQNEAQ, per germline (reference sequence). CDR3 length equals 14 residues. V dropped 2 bases and J dropped 7 bases, with 12 bases sitting between them. The CDR3 sequence: CASSLLSDEQPQHF. The DNA of the CDR3 is TGTGCCAGCAGCTTACTTTCCGACGAACAGCCCCAGCATTTT.

V gene TRBV5-4 combines with J gene TRBJ2-5; perhaps TRBD2 as D (6 bases). CDR1 and CDR2 (germline): SGHNT, YYREEE (reference sequence). The CDR3 totals 16 residues. V was clipped by 3 bases and J by 4 bases, with 19 bases between them. In DNA, the CDR3 is TGTGCCAGCAGCTCTGCGGTCGGGGGAGGTATAGAGACCCAGTACTTC. It yields the protein CASSSAVGGGIETQYF.

The rearrangement links TRBV14 to TRBJ1-2; D gene ambiguous. Germline V CDR1 and CDR2: SGHDN, FVKESK. Trimming left V 2 bases short and J 3 bases short, with 13 bases between. This CDR3 has 15 residues. The CDR3 sequence is CASSQYEEDYYGYTF. CDR3 DNA: TGTGCCAGCAGCCAATATGAGGAGGACTACTATGGCTACACCTTC.

This clonotype was picked up many times. The gene calls are TRBV9 and TRBJ1-2; D is possibly TRBD1 (5 bases). The germline V gene encodes CDR1 SGDLS and CDR2 YYNGEE. This CDR3 is 13 amino acids long. Trimming took off 0 bases at V and 8 bases at J, with 11 bases between the two ends. In DNA form, the CDR3 reads TGTGCCAGCAGCGTAGCTACAGGTCGGGGCTACACCTTC. It encodes CASSVATGRGYTF.

This clonotype came up a few times. The chain employs TRBV5-6 and TRBJ2-7; D may be TRBD1 (7 bases). The CDR3 runs 17 residues. The ends were cut back, 0 bases at V and 0 bases at J, with 16 bases in the middle. From germline, CDR1 is SGHDT and CDR2 YYEEEE. CDR3 coding DNA: TGTGCCAGCAGCTTGGTGGCAGGGGGGATCAGCTCCTACGAGCAGTACTTC. Translation: CASSLVAGGISSYEQYF.

V usage is TRBV29-1 and J usage is TRBJ1-2; D is uncertain. The V gene lost 3 bases and the J gene lost 10 bases, with 6 bases spanning the gap. In germline, CDR1 is SQVTM, CDR2 ANQGSEA. This CDR3 is 9 amino acids long. CDR3 amino acids: CSVDTAYTF. The CDR3 DNA is TGCAGCGTTGACACGGCCTACACCTTC.

This rearrangement joins TRBV29-1 to TRBJ1-1; D gene uncertain. V lost 5 bases to trimming and J lost 11 bases, with 12 bases between them. CDR1 and CDR2 (germline): SQVTM, ANQGSEA. This CDR3 is built from 10 residues. As DNA, the CDR3 is TGCAGCGTTCATGGACCAATCGCTTTCTTT. Translated, it gives CSVHGPIAFF.

J is TRBJ2-2 and V is TRBV10-3; TRBD1 aligns across 8 bases. J was trimmed by 3 bases and V by 10 bases; bases with no gene match: 16. CDR1 ENHRY and CDR2 SYGVKD come from the germline V gene. This CDR3 region has 17 residues. CDR3 in DNA: TGTGCCAGCACCTATAGGTGGCAGGGGGCCGACACCGGGGAGCTGTTTTTT. Its translation: CASTYRWQGADTGELFF.

The chain uses TRBV10-3 and TRBJ1-6; perhaps TRBD1 as D (5 bases). V was pared by 8 bases and J by 3 bases, with 8 bases between. The CDR3 contains 13 residues. CDR1 is ENHRY and CDR2 is SYGVKD in the germline V gene. The CDR3 here is CAISRDYNSPLHF. In DNA, the CDR3 is TGTGCCATCTCCAGGGACTATAATTCACCCCTCCACTTT.

Remarks on this clonotype: A read error may account for a junction end that differs from germline. The chain couples TRBV5-4 to TRBJ1-2; tentatively, D is TRBD1 (6 bases). The CDR3 length is 13 residues. Germline CDR1 is SGHNT and CDR2 is YYREEE (reference sequence). CDR3 amino acids: CASSLDRVYSYTF. The CDR3 DNA reads TGTGCCAGCAGCTTGGACAGGGTCTATAGCTACACCTTC.